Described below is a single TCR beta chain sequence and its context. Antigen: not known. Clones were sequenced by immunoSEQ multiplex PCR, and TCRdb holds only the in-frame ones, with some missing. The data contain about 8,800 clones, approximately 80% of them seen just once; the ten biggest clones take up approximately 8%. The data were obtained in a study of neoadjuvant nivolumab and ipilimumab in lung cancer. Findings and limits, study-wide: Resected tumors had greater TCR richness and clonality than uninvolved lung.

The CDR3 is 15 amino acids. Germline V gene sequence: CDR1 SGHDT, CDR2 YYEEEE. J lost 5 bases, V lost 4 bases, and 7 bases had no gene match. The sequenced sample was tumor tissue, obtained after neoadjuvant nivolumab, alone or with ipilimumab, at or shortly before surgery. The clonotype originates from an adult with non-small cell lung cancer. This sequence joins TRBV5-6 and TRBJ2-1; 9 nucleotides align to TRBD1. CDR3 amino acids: CASSPGTGSDNEQFF. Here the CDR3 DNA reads TGTGCCAGCAGCCCCGGGACAGGGTCCGACAATGAGCAGTTCTTC.